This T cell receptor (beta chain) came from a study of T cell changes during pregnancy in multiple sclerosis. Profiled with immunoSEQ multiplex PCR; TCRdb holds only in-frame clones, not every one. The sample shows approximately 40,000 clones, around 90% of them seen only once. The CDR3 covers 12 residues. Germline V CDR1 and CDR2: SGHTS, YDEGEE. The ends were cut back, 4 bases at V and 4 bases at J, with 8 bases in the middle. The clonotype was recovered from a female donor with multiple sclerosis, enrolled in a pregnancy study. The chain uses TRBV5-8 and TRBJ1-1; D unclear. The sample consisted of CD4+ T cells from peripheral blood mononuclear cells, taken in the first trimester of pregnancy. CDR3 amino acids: CASSRVATEAFF. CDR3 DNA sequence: TGTGCCAGCAGCCGGGTGGCCACTGAAGCTTTCTTT.